Following are 25 T cell receptor beta chains from one sample sequenced in a study of cytomegalovirus exposure and HLA in healthy donors. PCR employed 60 Vbeta and 13 Jbeta primers. Sequencing used immunoSEQ multiplex PCR; TCRdb keeps in-frame clones, though not all of them. Found here are a few hundred thousand clones, over 90% of them singletons; the top ten hold roughly 1.5%. Source material: PBMCs. The receptors stem from a girl aged 2 to 9 in good health and CMV-seronegative.

This clone was seen once. The chain links TRBV6-5 to TRBJ2-2; 7 bases fit TRBD2. V lost 7 bases to trimming and J lost 0 bases; unmatched junction nucleotides: 2. This CDR3 is built from 14 residues. Germline CDR1 and CDR2: MNHEY and SVGAGI. CDR3 in amino acids: CASKGGSNTGELFF. CDR3 sequence (DNA): TGTGCCAGCAAGGGAGGGTCGAACACCGGGGAGCTGTTTTTT.

V is TRBV4-1 and J is TRBJ1-2, with 8 bases fitting TRBD1. Germline V gene lookup returns CDR1 MGHRA and CDR2 YSYEKL. After removal of 5 bases from V and 5 bases from J, the junction contained 4 bases not matched to a gene. CDR3 length: 13 residues. CDR3 in amino acids: CASSAGTGYGYTF. The CDR3 DNA follows: TGCGCCAGCAGCGCCGGGACAGGATATGGCTACACCTTC.

The gene calls are TRBV9 and TRBJ2-7; 9 nucleotides align to TRBD1. CDR1 SGDLS and CDR2 YYNGEE come from the germline V gene. The CDR3 is 14 amino acids. The V gene end was trimmed by 2 bases and the J gene end by 7 bases; junction bases not matched to a gene: 7. CDR3 sequence: CASSVHRQGGEQYF. CDR3 DNA sequence: TGTGCCAGCAGCGTCCATAGACAGGGGGGGGAGCAGTACTTC.

The rearrangement uses TRBV9 and TRBJ2-7; D not resolved. Trimming removed 2 bases at V and 6 bases at J, with 9 bases between. Germline V gives CDR1 SGDLS, CDR2 YYNGEE. There are 12 residues in the CDR3. In nucleotides, the CDR3 is TGTGCCAGCAGCGTGGGCTTTGGCGAGCAGTACTTC. Encoded protein: CASSVGFGEQYF.

The chain uses TRBV11-2 and TRBJ2-7, with D possibly being TRBD1 (6 bases). The germline V and J ends were trimmed by 1 base and 5 bases, with 9 bases remaining between them. This CDR3 contains 13 residues. Per germline, CDR1 SGHAT and CDR2 FQNNGV. The CDR3 loop reads CASSLGQGNEQYF. The CDR3 bases are TGTGCCAGCAGCTTAGGGCAGGGGAACGAGCAGTACTTC.

Notes on this clone: The final CDR3 position lacks the conserved phenylalanine or tryptophan, pointing to a likely read error. This chain links TRBV6-5 with TRBJ1-4, with D possibly TRBD1 on 6 matching bases. Germline CDR1 and CDR2: MNHEY and SVGAGI. The CDR3 length is 14 residues. Trimming stripped 1 base from V and 5 bases from J, with 8 bases between. The chain's CDR3 is CASSYYRENEKLFC. In DNA, the CDR3 is TGTGCCAGCAGTTACTACAGGGAGAATGAAAAACTGTTTTGT.

This chain uses TRBV5-1 with TRBJ2-1; the match to TRBD2 covers 14 bases. J was trimmed by 8 bases and V by 4 bases; bases with no gene match: 5. Germline CDR1 SGHRS, CDR2 YFSETQ. CDR3 length: 15 amino acids. This CDR3 is CASSLGTSGRHEQFF. The CDR3 DNA reads as TGCGCCAGCAGCCTCGGGACTAGCGGGAGACATGAGCAGTTCTTC.

The V and J genes are TRBV14 and TRBJ2-4; weak D call: TRBD1 (6 bases). Looked up from germline, CDR1 is SGHDN and CDR2 is FVKESK. V lost 0 bases and J 4 bases, leaving 10 bases between the germline ends. The CDR3 consists of 15 residues. Here the CDR3 DNA reads TGTGCCAGCAGCCAAGATGCAACAGGGAAAAACATTCAGTACTTC. It is translated as CASSQDATGKNIQYF.

This chain connects TRBV19 to TRBJ1-4; 7 bases are shared with TRBD1. Germline-derived CDR1 and CDR2 are LNHDA and SQIVND (reference sequence). This CDR3 spans 15 amino acids. V was pared by 5 bases and J by 8 bases, with 11 bases of the junction left unmatched. This CDR3 is CASSPLTGIDEKLFF. CDR3 DNA: TGTGCCAGTAGTCCCTTGACAGGGATCGACGAAAAACTGTTTTTT.

This chain links TRBV11-3 with TRBJ2-7; 9 bases match TRBD1. Germline values: CDR1 SGHNT, CDR2 YENEEA. V lost 5 bases to trimming and J lost 5 bases; unmatched junction nucleotides: 10. CDR3 length equals 15 residues. This CDR3 is CASSPRTGDRNEQYF. For the CDR3, the DNA is TGTGCCAGCAGCCCTCGGACAGGGGATCGAAACGAGCAGTACTTC.

The chain combines TRBV28 with TRBJ1-2; possible D gene TRBD1, 6 bases. The CDR3 covers 16 residues. CDR1 is MDHEN, CDR2 SYDVKM, per germline. Trimming cost V 6 bases and J 5 bases, with 22 bases left between them. The chain's CDR3 is CASSLIGGGQGYGYTF. The CDR3 coding sequence is TGTGCCAGCAGCCTCATTGGGGGGGGCCAGGGGTATGGCTACACCTTC.

The V gene is TRBV5-8, the J gene TRBJ1-4; 7 bases align to TRBD1. Trimming took 4 bases from V and 8 from J; bases not matched to a gene: 11. Germline V CDR1 and CDR2: SGHTS, YDEGEE. This CDR3 is 15 amino acids long. The CDR3 nucleotides are TGTGCCAGCAGCCCCGGTTTACAGGGGAAGGAAAAACTGTTTTTT. Translated: CASSPGLQGKEKLFF.

This rearrangement joins TRBV28 to TRBJ1-3; TRBD1 agrees at 7 bases. Trimming took 5 bases from V and 4 from J; bases not matched to a gene: 14. In germline, CDR1 is MDHEN, CDR2 SYDVKM. The CDR3 spans 17 residues. The CDR3 here is CASSAPRRQGIGNTIYF. Written as DNA, the CDR3 is TGTGCCAGCAGTGCCCCCCGAAGACAGGGAATCGGAAACACCATATATTTT. The variable domain in full, with the rest retrieved from reference TRBV28 and TRBJ1-3, is DVKVTQSSRYLVKRTGEKVFLECVQDMDHENMFWYRQDPGLGLRLIYFSYDVKMKEKGDIPEGYSVSREKKERFSLILESASTNQTSMYLCASSAPRRQGIGNTIYFGEGSWLTVV.

The V and J genes are TRBV4-1 and TRBJ2-1; 8 nucleotides agree with TRBD2. The CDR3 totals 18 residues. Trimming cost V 0 bases and J 2 bases; bases outside gene matches: 9. The V gene's germline CDR1 is MGHRA and CDR2 YSYEKL. The CDR3 protein is CASSQEEVSGTPYNEQFF. The CDR3 DNA reads TGCGCCAGCAGCCAAGAGGAGGTTAGCGGGACCCCCTACAATGAGCAGTTCTTC.

This chain uses TRBV5-6 with TRBJ2-7; 11 nucleotides align to TRBD2. The length of the CDR3 is 16 residues. Germline V gene data show CDR1 as SGHDT and CDR2 as YYEEEE. The V segment lost 0 bases and the J segment 3 bases; nucleotides outside the gene matches: 5. DNA of the CDR3: TGTGCCAGCAGCTTGGGGCCTAGCGGGGGGATCTACGAGCAGTACTTC. Translation gives CASSLGPSGGIYEQYF.

The rearrangement joins TRBV27 to TRBJ1-3, with TRBD1 matching over 8 bases. V was clipped by 6 bases and J by 3 bases; unmatched bases: 4. CDR1 and CDR2 from the germline V gene are MNHEY and SMNVEV (reference sequence). CDR3 length equals 14 residues. The CDR3 loop reads CASRLTGGGNTIYF. In nucleotides, the CDR3 is TGTGCCAGCAGACTAACAGGGGGTGGAAACACCATATATTTT.

V gene TRBV7-8 combines with J gene TRBJ2-1, with D unresolved. Trimming removed 1 base at V and 0 bases at J, with 10 bases between. Germline V gene lookup returns CDR1 SGHVS and CDR2 FQNEAQ. The CDR3 is 16 amino acids. CDR3 in amino acids: CASSLEVSGSYNEQFF. The CDR3, as DNA: TGTGCCAGCAGCTTAGAGGTGTCGGGCTCCTACAATGAGCAGTTCTTC.

This chain uses TRBV27 with TRBJ1-5; D not resolved. Germline CDR1 MNHEY, CDR2 SMNVEV (reference sequence). Trimming cost V 5 bases and J 0 bases, with 5 bases left between them. This CDR3 has 13 amino acids. The CDR3 DNA sequence: TGTGCCAGCAGTACGGGTAGCAATCAGCCCCAGCATTTT. This translates into CASSTGSNQPQHF.

The rearrangement links TRBV28 to TRBJ1-2; D is ambiguous. The CDR3 extends over 14 amino acids. V lost 6 bases, J lost 6 bases, and 17 bases lay in between. Germline V lookup: CDR1 MDHEN, CDR2 SYDVKM. The DNA for the CDR3 is TGTGCCAGCAGGAACAGCGGGAGGAAAGATGGCTACACCTTC. Translated, it gives CASRNSGRKDGYTF.

This clone was recorded only once. The rearrangement joins TRBV28 to TRBJ1-4; 9 positions match TRBD1. V shed 4 bases and J 5 bases; nucleotides not matched to a gene: 5. From germline, CDR1 is MDHEN and CDR2 SYDVKM. This CDR3 has 15 amino acids. The CDR3 spells CASSSYGTGNEKLFF. The DNA of the CDR3 is TGTGCCAGCAGTTCATACGGGACAGGGAATGAAAAACTGTTTTTT.

The chain recombines TRBV4-1 with TRBJ1-6; D might be TRBD1 (6 bases). The CDR3 totals 15 residues. The germline V and J ends were trimmed by 1 base and 8 bases, with 12 bases remaining between them. In germline, CDR1 is MGHRA, CDR2 YSYEKL. The DNA of the CDR3 is TGCGCCAGCAGCCAAGGGCAGGGGTTCGATTCACCCCTCCACTTT. As protein: CASSQGQGFDSPLHF.

The rearrangement links TRBV30 to TRBJ1-2; 8 nucleotides match TRBD1. CDR1 is GTSNPN and CDR2 is SVGIG in the germline V gene (reference sequence). V shed 1 base and J 3 bases; nucleotides not matched to a gene: 4. The CDR3 extends over 14 amino acids. The CDR3 region has the DNA TGTGCCTGGAGTGGGACGGGACAGGACTATGGCTACACCTTC. This gives the protein CAWSGTGQDYGYTF.

This chain connects TRBV19 to TRBJ2-3; D remains ambiguous. The CDR3 totals 15 residues. Trimming stripped 3 bases from V and 5 bases from J, with 15 bases between. Germline CDR1 is LNHDA and CDR2 is SQIVND (reference sequence). The CDR3 reads CASSIRGVDQDTQYF. DNA for the CDR3: TGTGCCAGTAGTATTCGTGGAGTTGATCAAGATACGCAGTATTTT.

The V call is TRBV5-4, the J call TRBJ1-2; maybe TRBD1 (6 bases). The germline V gene encodes CDR1 SGHNT and CDR2 YYREEE (reference sequence). V lost 4 bases and J lost 4, with 17 bases in between. The CDR3 contains 15 residues. Written as DNA, the CDR3 is TGTGCCAGCAGCCCCCCTGGACAGAGAAGCTATGGCTACACCTTC. Translating gives CASSPPGQRSYGYTF.

The chain couples TRBV7-2 to TRBJ2-5; possibly TRBD2 for D (6 bases). There are 14 residues in the CDR3. Germline-derived CDR1 and CDR2 are SGHTA and FQGNSA. V was pared by 5 bases and J by 4 bases, with 14 bases between. The CDR3: CASSVTSFRETQYF. CDR3 coding DNA: TGTGCCAGCAGCGTAACTAGCTTCCGAGAGACCCAGTACTTC.